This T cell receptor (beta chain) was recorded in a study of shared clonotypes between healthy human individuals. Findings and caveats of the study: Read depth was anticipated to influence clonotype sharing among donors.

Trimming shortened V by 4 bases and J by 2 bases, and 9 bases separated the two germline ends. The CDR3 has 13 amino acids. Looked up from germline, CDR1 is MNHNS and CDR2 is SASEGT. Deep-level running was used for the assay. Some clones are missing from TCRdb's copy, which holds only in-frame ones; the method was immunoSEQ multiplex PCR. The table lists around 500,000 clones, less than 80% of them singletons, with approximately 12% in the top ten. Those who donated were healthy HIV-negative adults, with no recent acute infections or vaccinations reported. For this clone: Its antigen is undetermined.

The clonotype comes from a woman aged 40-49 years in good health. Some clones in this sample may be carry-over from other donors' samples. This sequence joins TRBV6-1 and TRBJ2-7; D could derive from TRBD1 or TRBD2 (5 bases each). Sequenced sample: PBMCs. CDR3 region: CASSVGTPYEQYF. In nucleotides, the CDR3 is TGTGCCAGCAGTGTTGGGACGCCCTACGAGCAGTACTTC.